These 17 T cell receptor beta chains were sequenced from one sample in a study of cytomegalovirus exposure and HLA in healthy donors. The PCR used 60 Vbeta and 13 Jbeta primers. The table came from immunoSEQ multiplex PCR; TCRdb's copy has only in-frame clones and leaves some out. Its table lists about 120,000 clones. Sequences were obtained from PBMCs. The receptors were sampled from a man aged 25 to 40 in good health and CMV-seronegative.

V is TRBV6-1 and J is TRBJ2-1, with TRBD2 as a possible D gene (6 bases). Per the germline V gene, CDR1 is MNHNS and CDR2 is SASEGT. V was shortened by 6 bases and J by 7 bases, with 13 bases between the two germline ends. The CDR3 spans 13 residues. The CDR3 sequence is CASSSTRGNEQFF. DNA for the CDR3: TGTGCCAGCAGCAGCACCCGGGGGAATGAGCAGTTCTTC.

This chain links TRBV7-9 with TRBJ2-5; tentatively, D is TRBD2 (6 bases). The closer fit of TRBJ2-7 to the DNA end suggests the J call may be wrong. Germline V gene data show CDR1 as SEHNR and CDR2 as FQNEAQ (reference sequence). The CDR3 has 14 residues. Here the CDR3 reads CASSFSGSSYEQYF. The CDR3 nucleotides are TGTGCCAGCAGCTTCTCCGGGAGCTCCTACGAGCAGTACTTC.

The chain is built from TRBV7-8 and TRBJ2-5; TRBD2 is a possible D gene (7 bases). The length of the CDR3 is 15 residues. Germline CDR1 SGHVS, CDR2 FQNEAQ. Trimming took 5 bases from V and 3 from J, leaving 16 bases between them. The CDR3 sequence is CASSRGGGGKETQYF. CDR3 DNA sequence: TGTGCCAGCAGCCGGGGAGGGGGGGGGAAAGAGACCCAGTACTTC.

This chain uses TRBV7-9 with TRBJ2-7; 9 bases are a match to TRBD2. The germline V gene has CDR1 SEHNR and CDR2 FQNEAQ (reference sequence). The junction had 4 bases not matched to a gene; V was cut back by 7 bases and J by 0 bases. This CDR3 is 14 amino acids long. In nucleotides, the CDR3 is TGTGCCAGCAACGAGCGGGGGGACTCCTACGAGCAGTACTTC. Its protein is CASNERGDSYEQYF.

The rearrangement links TRBV19 to TRBJ1-5, with 11 bases identical to TRBD1. The CDR3 is 16 amino acids. The junction had 6 bases not matched to a gene; V was cut back by 4 bases and J by 4 bases. The germline V gene has CDR1 LNHDA and CDR2 SQIVND (reference sequence). CDR3 sequence: CASSSGQGAANQPQHF. In DNA form, the CDR3 reads TGTGCCAGTAGTAGCGGACAGGGGGCTGCAAATCAGCCCCAGCATTTT.

The rearrangement links TRBV28 to TRBJ2-2; TRBD2 is a possible D gene (5 bases). The V end lost 6 bases, the J end lost 11 bases, and 10 bases lay between the germline ends. Looked up from germline, CDR1 is MDHEN and CDR2 is SYDVKM. The CDR3 is 11 amino acids. CDR3 loop: CASRAPGELFF. The CDR3 region has the DNA TGTGCCAGCAGAGCACCGGGAGAGCTGTTTTTT. The whole variable domain, filled in from reference TRBV28 and TRBJ2-2, reads DVKVTQSSRYLVKRTGEKVFLECVQDMDHENMFWYRQDPGLGLRLIYFSYDVKMKEKGDIPEGYSVSREKKERFSLILESASTNQTSMYLCASRAPGELFFGEGSRLTVL.

The gene calls are TRBV27 and TRBJ1-6; D ambiguous. Trimming took 6 bases from V and 6 from J, leaving 12 bases between them. The CDR3 runs 14 residues. Germline assignment: CDR1 MNHEY and CDR2 SMNVEV (reference sequence). The CDR3 region is CASSRTGGNSPLHF. Here the CDR3 DNA reads TGTGCCAGCAGCCGGACTGGAGGTAATTCACCCCTCCACTTT.

The chain employs TRBV6-4 and TRBJ1-1; a weak D match, TRBD1 (6 bases). CDR1 and CDR2 from the germline V gene are MRHNA and SNTAGT. The V and J ends lost 6 bases and 1 base respectively, with 12 bases between them. This CDR3 spans 14 amino acids. The CDR3: CASSPTGTNTEAFF. CDR3 coding DNA: TGTGCCAGCAGCCCAACAGGGACGAACACTGAAGCTTTCTTT.

The V and J genes are TRBV27 and TRBJ1-2; D perhaps matches TRBD1 (5 bases). This CDR3 spans 13 amino acids. V shed 6 bases and J shed 4 bases, with 12 bases lying between them. Germline V gives CDR1 MNHEY, CDR2 SMNVEV (reference sequence). The CDR3 region is CASSRGGGYGYTF. The DNA of the CDR3 is TGTGCCAGCAGCCGAGGCGGGGGCTATGGCTACACCTTC.

V is TRBV6-1 and J is TRBJ1-2; D might be TRBD1 (5 bases). Germline V gives CDR1 MNHNS, CDR2 SASEGT. The CDR3 contains 13 residues. The V end was cut by 2 bases, the J end by 7 bases, with 11 bases between. This CDR3 is CASSERGRAGYTF. The CDR3, as DNA: TGTGCCAGCAGTGAACGGGGGAGGGCTGGCTACACCTTC.

The chain links TRBV19 to TRBJ2-1; the D gene is possibly TRBD1 (6 bases). The V end lost 5 bases, the J end lost 0 bases, and 11 bases lay between the germline ends. The germline gives CDR1 LNHDA, CDR2 SQIVND (reference sequence). This CDR3 region has 15 residues. CDR3 sequence reads: CASSSTGSSYNEQFF. The DNA of the CDR3 is TGTGCCAGTAGTTCAACAGGGAGCTCCTACAATGAGCAGTTCTTC.

The chain carries TRBV28 and TRBJ1-1; the match to TRBD1 covers 8 bases. Germline values: CDR1 MDHEN, CDR2 SYDVKM. The CDR3 extends over 15 amino acids. The junction had 7 bases not matched to a gene; V was cut back by 4 bases and J by 3 bases. CDR3: CASSSTPGGHTEAFF. The CDR3 DNA follows: TGTGCCAGCAGTTCTACCCCAGGGGGCCACACTGAAGCTTTCTTT. The complete variable domain, with remaining parts taken from reference TRBV28 and TRBJ1-1, reads DVKVTQSSRYLVKRTGEKVFLECVQDMDHENMFWYRQDPGLGLRLIYFSYDVKMKEKGDIPEGYSVSREKKERFSLILESASTNQTSMYLCASSSTPGGHTEAFFGQGTRLTVV.

The chain employs TRBV9 and TRBJ2-7; 11 bases are a match to TRBD1. This CDR3 contains 17 residues. Per germline, CDR1 SGDLS and CDR2 YYNGEE. The V segment lost 3 bases and the J segment 5 bases; nucleotides outside the gene matches: 13. The CDR3 sequence is CASSAPGQGDGRDEQYF. The CDR3 nucleotides read TGTGCCAGCAGCGCCCCGGGACAGGGGGATGGTCGGGACGAGCAGTACTTC.

The CDR3 spells CATSRGKQTWANTGELFF. CDR3 sequence (DNA): TGTGCCACCAGCAGAGGGAAACAGACGTGGGCGAACACCGGGGAGCTGTTTTTT. This chain joins TRBV15 and TRBJ2-2, with no clear D. Germline CDR1 reads LNHNV; CDR2 reads YYDKDF (reference sequence). The V gene lost 1 base and the J gene lost 0 bases, with 15 bases spanning the gap. The CDR3 consists of 18 residues.

The chain recombines TRBV5-1 with TRBJ2-5; TRBD1 matches at 8 bases. Judging by the DNA end, TRBJ2-7 fits better; the J call may be wrong. The CDR3 is 15 amino acids. Per germline, CDR1 SGHRS and CDR2 YFSETQ. CDR3 loop: CASSPIPGTGYEQYF. For the CDR3, the DNA is TGCGCCAGCAGCCCCATCCCCGGGACAGGCTACGAGCAGTACTTC.

This sequence joins TRBV4-1 and TRBJ1-3, with 8 nucleotides matching TRBD1. There are 16 residues in the CDR3. Germline V gene sequence: CDR1 MGHRA, CDR2 YSYEKL. V dropped 4 bases and J dropped 2; count of bases not matched to a gene: 7. CDR3 sequence: CASSRIQGETGNTIYF. The CDR3 nucleotides read TGCGCCAGCAGCCGCATACAGGGGGAAACTGGAAACACCATATATTTT.

The V call is TRBV5-1, the J call TRBJ2-6, with unresolved D. The germline V gene encodes CDR1 SGHRS and CDR2 YFSETQ. This CDR3 spans 13 amino acids. V lost 7 bases and J 2 bases, leaving 7 bases between the germline ends. The CDR3 protein is CASVGAGANVLTF. CDR3 DNA: TGCGCCAGCGTAGGAGCTGGGGCCAACGTCCTGACTTTC.